These 18 T cell receptor beta chains were sequenced from one sample in a study of metastatic and nonmetastatic thyroid tumors. TCRdb used MiXCR to call clones anew from the PCR reads. Here the sample spans some 40,000 clones, 15% to 20% being singletons. Before thyroid surgery, none of the patients had received any treatment. Sequenced input: tumor tissue. The receptors here all came from a female donor with papillary thyroid cancer or a benign thyroid nodule (not recorded which). Some clones in this sample may be carry-over from other donors' samples.

This clone was observed many times. The chain uses TRBV18 and TRBJ2-5; D unresolved. This CDR3 has 14 residues. In germline, CDR1 is KGHSH, CDR2 LQKENI. V dropped 2 bases and J dropped 1 base, with 8 bases sitting between them. In nucleotides, the CDR3 is TGTGCCAGCTCACCAGTCCCGGTCCAAGAGACCCAGTACTTC. This gives the protein CASSPVPVQETQYF.

This clone was picked up one time. CDR3: CASSRKLAGVVNTGELFF. The CDR3 DNA sequence: TGTGCCAGCAGCCGAAAACTAGCGGGAGTAGTAAACACCGGGGAGCTGTTTTTT. The chain joins TRBV5-6 to TRBJ2-2; 11 positions match TRBD2. CDR3 size: 18 residues. Germline lookup yields CDR1 SGHDT and CDR2 YYEEEE. The V segment lost 4 bases and the J segment 2 bases; nucleotides outside the gene matches: 10.

Many counts were recorded for this clone. The chain carries TRBV7-9 and TRBJ2-2; D perhaps matches TRBD2 (6 bases). Looked up from germline, CDR1 is SEHNR and CDR2 is FQNEAQ (reference sequence). V was cut by 2 bases and J by 6 bases, with 10 bases left in between. The length of the CDR3 is 14 residues. The CDR3 here is CASSLRGGAGELFF. The CDR3 nucleotides read TGTGCCAGCAGCTTACGGGGAGGAGCCGGGGAGCTGTTTTTT.

The chain has TRBV11-1 and TRBJ1-6; 7 bases map to TRBD1. Germline loops: CDR1 SGHAT, CDR2 FQDESV (reference sequence). V lost 5 bases to trimming and J lost 4 bases; unmatched junction nucleotides: 8. The CDR3 has 16 residues. The chain's CDR3 is CASSLTTGLYNSPLHF. For the CDR3, the DNA is TGTGCCAGCAGCCTAACGACAGGGTTATATAATTCACCCCTCCACTTT.

This clone has only a few counts. Within the sample, other DNA sequences also encode this same CDR3. The chain recombines TRBV3-1 with TRBJ2-2; D not certain. The V gene's germline CDR1 is LGHDT and CDR2 YNNKEL (reference sequence). The CDR3 has 13 residues. The V end was cut by 1 base, the J end by 6 bases, with 6 bases between. CDR3 sequence reads: CASSQGVPGELFF. The CDR3 nucleotides read TGTGCCAGCAGCCAAGGGGTACCCGGGGAGCTGTTTTTT.

Comment on this clone: This sequence may be a read error, since a much larger clone differs from it by one base. V and J are TRBV11-1 and TRBJ2-3; D perhaps matches TRBD2 (5 bases). Trimming left V 1 base short and J 4 bases short, with 18 bases between. Per germline, CDR1 SGHAT and CDR2 FQDESV (reference sequence). This CDR3 contains 17 residues. The chain's CDR3 is CASSLEPRGIFSDTQYF. The CDR3, as DNA: TGTGCCAGCAGCTTAGAGCCCCGGGGTATATTTTCAGATACGCAGTATTTT.

This clone was counted ten times or more. The chain joins TRBV4-2 to TRBJ1-2; D is unresolved. With 0 bases removed from V and 8 bases from J, the gap between germline ends came to 16 bases. CDR1 is LGHNA, CDR2 YNFKEQ, per germline. The CDR3 is made up of 15 amino acids. CDR3 sequence: CASSQDDQRPFGYTF. The CDR3 DNA reads as TGTGCCAGCAGCCAAGATGATCAGCGGCCATTCGGCTACACCTTC.

In its sample, this clone was seen many times. The CDR3 nucleotides are TGTGCCAGCAGCTTAGGTGGGGGGGGGTTTCCCCAGCATTTT. Protein: CASSLGGGGFPQHF. The chain recombines TRBV7-9 with TRBJ1-5, with TRBD1 as a possible D gene (5 bases). The CDR3 has 14 amino acids. Germline CDR1 is SEHNR and CDR2 is FQNEAQ (reference sequence). V was cut by 1 base and J by 10 bases, with 14 bases left in between.

Points on this clone: Germline and junction disagree at one end, which may indicate a read error. This chain links TRBV11-2 with TRBJ1-3, with D perhaps TRBD1 (6 bases). Germline CDR1 SGHAT, CDR2 FQNNGV. This CDR3 is 19 amino acids long. CDR3 region: CASSLGSGAMINSGNTIYF. The CDR3 DNA is TGTGCCAGCAGCTTAGGTTCGGGGGCGATGATTAACTCTGGAAATACCATATATTTT.

This clone showed up many times. The chain is built from TRBV6-5 and TRBJ2-1; D gene unclear. The V end was cut by 2 bases, the J end by 4 bases, with 12 bases between. The CDR3 totals 15 residues. Germline CDR1 reads MNHEY; CDR2 reads SVGAGI. CDR3 coding DNA: TGTGCCAGCAGTTACAAGCAAGGGCTATACAATGAGCAGTTCTTC. Translation gives CASSYKQGLYNEQFF.

This clone was counted between two and nine times. The rearrangement uses TRBV6-1 and TRBJ2-7; D gene uncertain. The CDR3 contains 14 residues. V was trimmed by 7 bases and J by 2 bases, leaving 15 bases between them. CDR1 and CDR2 from the germline V gene are MNHNS and SASEGT. The CDR3 DNA is TGTGCCAGCATTGTATGGGCGTGGGCCTACGAGCAGTACTTC. Its translation is CASIVWAWAYEQYF.

This clone was detected many times. This rearrangement joins TRBV25-1 to TRBJ1-2; no clear D gene. Germline lookup yields CDR1 MGHDK and CDR2 SYGVNS. V lost 2 bases and J lost 7, with 14 bases in between. The CDR3 totals 14 residues. The CDR3 nucleotides read TGTGCCAGCAGTGAAATAGGGAGCTGGCTTGGCTACACCTTC. Residues: CASSEIGSWLGYTF.

This clone has a count of ten or more. The rearrangement joins TRBV7-2 to TRBJ1-2; 7 positions match TRBD1. The CDR3 totals 15 residues. The V and J ends lost 5 bases and 4 bases, in that order; junction bases with no gene match: 10. Germline-derived CDR1 and CDR2 are SGHTA and FQGNSA. CDR3 protein: CASSPESGQPYGYTF. The CDR3 bases are TGTGCCAGCAGCCCAGAATCGGGACAGCCCTATGGCTACACCTTC.

This clone was picked up many times. Different DNA sequences within this sample yield the same CDR3. The chain employs TRBV5-5 and TRBJ2-2, with D perhaps matching TRBD1 (7 bases). This CDR3 comprises 14 residues. The germline gives CDR1 SGHKS, CDR2 YYEKEE (reference sequence). V dropped 2 bases and J dropped 7 bases, with 12 bases sitting between them. CDR3 sequence: CASSFGGGGGELFF. CDR3 bases: TGTGCCAGCAGCTTCGGAGGGGGCGGCGGGGAGCTGTTTTTT.

This clone was seen ten or more times. The chain couples TRBV11-2 to TRBJ1-2; the D is unclear. The CDR3 covers 14 residues. Germline values: CDR1 SGHAT, CDR2 FQNNGV. The V end lost 1 base, the J end lost 1 base, and 7 bases lay between the germline ends. The CDR3 nucleotides read TGTGCCAGCAGCTTAGCGCGACTTAACTATGGCTACACCTTC. Translating gives CASSLARLNYGYTF.

This clone was seen repeatedly, ten times or more. The chain uses TRBV6-1 and TRBJ2-3; TRBD2 matches at 7 bases. The CDR3 has 16 residues. The germline V gene encodes CDR1 MNHNS and CDR2 SASEGT. V shed 6 bases and J 0 bases; nucleotides not matched to a gene: 9. CDR3: CASSLLARTSTDTQYF. CDR3 nucleotide sequence: TGTGCCAGCAGCCTACTAGCGAGGACTAGCACAGATACGCAGTATTTT.

The chain recombines TRBV7-2 with TRBJ1-4; 9 bases match TRBD1. The V gene end was trimmed by 8 bases and the J gene end by 8 bases; junction bases not matched to a gene: 6. This CDR3 is built from 13 residues. Germline CDR1 and CDR2: SGHTA and FQGNSA. In DNA form, the CDR3 reads TGTGCCAGCGGACGGGACAGGGACGAAAAACTGTTTTTT. Amino acids: CASGRDRDEKLFF.

There are many counts of this clone. The gene calls are TRBV14 and TRBJ1-6; no clear D. V was trimmed by 1 base and J by 3 bases, leaving 10 bases between them. The CDR3 covers 16 residues. In germline, CDR1 is SGHDN, CDR2 FVKESK. The CDR3 DNA sequence: TGTGCCAGCAGCCAAGCTAGGGCCCGCTATAATTCACCCCTCCACTTT. Its translation: CASSQARARYNSPLHF.